These T cell receptor beta chains were read from a single sample in a study of tumor-infiltrating lymphocytes in localized non-small cell lung cancer. Profiling relied on immunoSEQ multiplex PCR, and the TCRdb table lists in-frame clones only, not all of them. The data contain around 2,500 clones, 45% to 60% of them singletons. Sequencing was done on a sample of uninvolved lung tissue not adjacent to the tumor. The receptors here all came from a human donor with non-small cell lung cancer. Some clones in this sample may be carry-over from other donors' samples. Each CDR3 is given with its conserved first and last residue. Each record gives: D gene, clone size, J gene, V gene, CDR3 DNA, CDR3 protein. D genes are given only for firm matches. For some rows the clone size is stated as once, few or many, or as a class when expanded; others skip it.

D gene: .; clone size: .; J gene: TRBJ1-5; V gene: TRBV19; CDR3 DNA: TGTGCCAGTAGTATGGGCACCCTCCAGCCCCAGCATTTT; CDR3 protein: CASSMGTLQPQHF
D gene: .; clone size: .; J gene: TRBJ1-3; V gene: TRBV7-2; CDR3 DNA: TGTGCCAGCAGCTTTTGGGGAAACACCATATATTTT; CDR3 protein: CASSFWGNTIYF
D gene: TRBD1; clone size: .; J gene: TRBJ2-7; V gene: TRBV25-1; CDR3 DNA: TGTGCCAGCGGGGACAGTCCCTACGAGCAGTACTTC; CDR3 protein: CASGDSPYEQYF
D gene: TRBD2; clone size: .; J gene: TRBJ2-1; V gene: TRBV18; CDR3 DNA: TGTGCCAGCTCACCGAGGGCCACCGCGGGGGATGAGCAGTTCTTC; CDR3 protein: CASSPRATAGDEQFF
D gene: .; clone size: few; J gene: TRBJ1-2; V gene: TRBV4-1; CDR3 DNA: TGCGCCAGCAGCCAAGATTATACCAGCTATGGCTACACCTTC; CDR3 protein: CASSQDYTSYGYTF
D gene: .; clone size: few; J gene: TRBJ1-2; V gene: TRBV27; CDR3 DNA: TGTGCCAGCAGTCCGGGCCTTCCATATGGCTACACCTTC; CDR3 protein: CASSPGLPYGYTF
D gene: .; clone size: large; J gene: TRBJ1-3; V gene: TRBV4-1; CDR3 DNA: TGCGCCAGCAGCCAAGTCGCCGGAAACACCATATATTTT; CDR3 protein: CASSQVAGNTIYF
D gene: .; clone size: once; J gene: TRBJ2-3; V gene: TRBV30; CDR3 DNA: TGTGCCTCTTTTTCTAGAACAGATACGCAGTATTTT; CDR3 protein: CASFSRTDTQYF
D gene: TRBD2; clone size: .; J gene: TRBJ2-2; V gene: TRBV6-5; CDR3 DNA: TGTGCCAGCAGACTCGGGGGGGTGTCCACCGGGGAGCTGTTTTTT; CDR3 protein: CASRLGGVSTGELFF
D gene: .; clone size: .; J gene: TRBJ1-6; V gene: TRBV4-1; CDR3 DNA: TGCGCCAGCAGCAAAGAGAGAGGGGGGAATTCACCCCTCCACTTT; CDR3 protein: CASSKERGGNSPLHF
D gene: TRBD2; clone size: .; J gene: TRBJ2-5; V gene: TRBV29-1; CDR3 DNA: TGCAGCGTCGAACCCGGGACTAGCATTGGAGAGACCCAGTACTTC; CDR3 protein: CSVEPGTSIGETQYF
D gene: .; clone size: .; J gene: TRBJ1-2; V gene: TRBV6-4; CDR3 DNA: TGTGCCAGCAGTGACTCGGGCGGGTTAGGCTACACCTTC; CDR3 protein: CASSDSGGLGYTF
D gene: .; clone size: .; J gene: TRBJ1-1; V gene: TRBV2; CDR3 DNA: TGTGCCAGCAGTCGGGAGTCCGGGAACACTGAAGCTTTCTTT; CDR3 protein: CASSRESGNTEAFF
D gene: .; clone size: .; J gene: TRBJ2-7; V gene: TRBV7-2; CDR3 DNA: TGTGCCAGCAGCTTAGCGTCGAGGGGATCCTCCTACGAGCAGTACTTC; CDR3 protein: CASSLASRGSSYEQYF
D gene: .; clone size: .; J gene: TRBJ1-5; V gene: TRBV25-1; CDR3 DNA: TGTGCCAGCAGTGAAGATCCGTTCAATCAGCCCCAGCATTTT; CDR3 protein: CASSEDPFNQPQHF
D gene: .; clone size: few; J gene: TRBJ2-3; V gene: TRBV27; CDR3 DNA: TGTGCCAGCAGTTCCTTACAGGGGAGGACCGATACGCAGTATTTT; CDR3 protein: CASSSLQGRTDTQYF
D gene: .; clone size: .; J gene: TRBJ1-1; V gene: TRBV30; CDR3 DNA: TGTGCCTGGAGCCCATCGAACACTGAAGCTTTCTTT; CDR3 protein: CAWSPSNTEAFF
D gene: TRBD2; clone size: .; J gene: TRBJ2-2; V gene: TRBV19; CDR3 DNA: TGTGCCAGTACACCGGGACTAGCGGGGGCCGCGAACACCGGGGAGCTGTTTTTT; CDR3 protein: CASTPGLAGAANTGELFF
D gene: .; clone size: .; J gene: TRBJ2-1; V gene: TRBV20-1; CDR3 DNA: TGCAGTGCTGCAGTCCCGGGTGAGCAGTTCTTC; CDR3 protein: CSAAVPGEQFF
D gene: .; clone size: .; J gene: TRBJ2-7; V gene: TRBV9; CDR3 DNA: TGTGCCAGCAGCCTCCAATCATTTGGGGGCCAGCAGTACTTC; CDR3 protein: CASSLQSFGGQQYF
D gene: .; clone size: medium-sized; J gene: TRBJ2-1; V gene: TRBV4-1; CDR3 DNA: TGCGCCAGCAGCCAAGATGGGACCACCTACAATGAGCAGTTCTTC; CDR3 protein: CASSQDGTTYNEQFF
D gene: .; clone size: few; J gene: TRBJ1-2; V gene: TRBV27; CDR3 DNA: TGTGCCAGCAGTTTATCGGCAGCTACCTATGGCTACACCTTC; CDR3 protein: CASSLSAATYGYTF
D gene: TRBD2; clone size: .; J gene: TRBJ2-5; V gene: TRBV5-5; CDR3 DNA: TGTGCCAGCAGCCCCCGGGGGGACGAAGAGACCCAGTACTTC; CDR3 protein: CASSPRGDEETQYF
D gene: .; clone size: few; J gene: TRBJ1-1; V gene: TRBV27; CDR3 DNA: TGTGCCAGCAGTACAAACAGGGTAGGGGCCACTGAAGCTTTCTTT; CDR3 protein: CASSTNRVGATEAFF
D gene: .; clone size: .; J gene: TRBJ1-2; V gene: TRBV6-1; CDR3 DNA: TGTGCCAGCAGTGAAGGGGGAAGCCATGGCTACACCTTC; CDR3 protein: CASSEGGSHGYTF
D gene: .; clone size: .; J gene: TRBJ2-7; V gene: TRBV28; CDR3 DNA: TGTGCCAGCAGTTTATACCCCGGGACCTTTTACGAGCAGTACTTC; CDR3 protein: CASSLYPGTFYEQYF
D gene: .; clone size: .; J gene: TRBJ1-5; V gene: TRBV4-1; CDR3 DNA: TGCGCCAGCAGCCAAGATCTGGCCCTCGCTCAGCCCCAGCATTTT; CDR3 protein: CASSQDLALAQPQHF
D gene: TRBD2; clone size: .; J gene: TRBJ2-7; V gene: TRBV6-5; CDR3 DNA: TGTGCCAGCAGGGGGGGACTAGCGGTCTACGAGCAGTACTTC; CDR3 protein: CASRGGLAVYEQYF
D gene: .; clone size: few; J gene: TRBJ1-2; V gene: TRBV28; CDR3 DNA: TGTGCCAGCACCTTCCGCGACCGCCACTATGGCTACACCTTC; CDR3 protein: CASTFRDRHYGYTF
D gene: .; clone size: once; J gene: TRBJ2-6; V gene: TRBV28; CDR3 DNA: TGTGCCAGCAGTTTAGCCGGGTCCGGGGCCAACGTCCTGACTTTC; CDR3 protein: CASSLAGSGANVLTF
D gene: TRBD2; clone size: .; J gene: TRBJ2-3; V gene: TRBV7-6; CDR3 DNA: TGTGCCAGCAGCACCGGGGGGGTTAGGGATACGCAGTATTTT; CDR3 protein: CASSTGGVRDTQYF
D gene: .; clone size: .; J gene: TRBJ2-3; V gene: TRBV5-1; CDR3 DNA: TGCGCCAGCTACATTTCTGGAGGCACGCAGTATTTT; CDR3 protein: CASYISGGTQYF
D gene: .; clone size: .; J gene: TRBJ1-2; V gene: TRBV28; CDR3 DNA: TGTGCCAGCACTCTCTTGGGGGCCGACTATGGCTACACCTTC; CDR3 protein: CASTLLGADYGYTF
D gene: .; clone size: .; J gene: TRBJ2-2; V gene: TRBV30; CDR3 DNA: TGTGCCTGGAGTCGAACTAGCACCGGGGAGCTGTTTTTT; CDR3 protein: CAWSRTSTGELFF
D gene: .; clone size: .; J gene: TRBJ2-6; V gene: TRBV30; CDR3 DNA: TGTGCCTGGGGATCTGGGGCCAACGTCCTGACTTTC; CDR3 protein: CAWGSGANVLTF
D gene: TRBD2; clone size: .; J gene: TRBJ2-1; V gene: TRBV7-2; CDR3 DNA: TGTGCCAGCAGCCATACCAGCGGGGGCCGTCTAGACAATGAGCAGTTCTTC; CDR3 protein: CASSHTSGGRLDNEQFF
D gene: .; clone size: .; J gene: TRBJ1-5; V gene: TRBV5-7; CDR3 DNA: TGTGCCAGCAGCTTGGCCCAACCCGAGAAGAATCAGCCCCAGCATTTT; CDR3 protein: CASSLAQPEKNQPQHF
D gene: TRBD2; clone size: .; J gene: TRBJ2-2; V gene: TRBV7-2; CDR3 DNA: TGTGCCAGCAGCTTATTAGCGGGGGGAGCGAACACCGGGGAGCTGTTTTTT; CDR3 protein: CASSLLAGGANTGELFF
D gene: .; clone size: .; J gene: TRBJ2-7; V gene: TRBV30; CDR3 DNA: TGTGCCTTAGGACCGAGCTCCTACGAGCAGTACTTC; CDR3 protein: CALGPSSYEQYF
D gene: .; clone size: .; J gene: TRBJ1-1; V gene: TRBV7-2; CDR3 DNA: TGTGCCAGCAGCCCCAGGGGTTGGGCTGAAGCTTTCTTT; CDR3 protein: CASSPRGWAEAFF